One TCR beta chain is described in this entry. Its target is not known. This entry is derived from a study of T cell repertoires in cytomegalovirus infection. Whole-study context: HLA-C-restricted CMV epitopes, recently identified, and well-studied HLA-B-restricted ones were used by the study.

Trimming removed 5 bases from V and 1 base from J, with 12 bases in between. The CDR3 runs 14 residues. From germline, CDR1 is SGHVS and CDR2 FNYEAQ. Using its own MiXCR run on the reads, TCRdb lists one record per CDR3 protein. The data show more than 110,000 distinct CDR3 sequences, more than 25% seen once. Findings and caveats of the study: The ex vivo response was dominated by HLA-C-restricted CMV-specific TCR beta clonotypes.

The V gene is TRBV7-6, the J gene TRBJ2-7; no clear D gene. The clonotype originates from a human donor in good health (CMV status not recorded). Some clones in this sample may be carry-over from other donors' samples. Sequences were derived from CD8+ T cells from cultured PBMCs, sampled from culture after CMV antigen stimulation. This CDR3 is CASSPTKSSYEQYF. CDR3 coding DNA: TGTGCCAGCAGCCCTACCAAGAGTTCCTACGAGCAGTACTTC.